This record covers a single T cell receptor beta chain. The sample comes from a study of CD8+ T cells in alopecia areata. The CDR3 covers 11 residues. V gave up 4 bases and J gave up 8 bases, with 11 bases separating them. The germline gives CDR1 GTSNPN, CDR2 SVGIG (reference sequence). RNA, once extracted, was reverse transcribed into cDNA for use as the sequencing template. Measured with immunoSEQ multiplex PCR; TCRdb has only the in-frame clones, and not every one. The sample holds about 120,000 clones; roughly 50% are singletons and the top ten take roughly a sixth. The specimen comprised CD8+ T cells sorted from blood, sampled at week 0. This rearrangement joins TRBV30 to TRBJ1-2, with D maybe TRBD1 (5 bases). The TCR was taken from a human donor with alopecia areata. The CDR3, as DNA: TGTGCCTGGACCATGGGGGTCGGCTACACCTTC. This translates into CAWTMGVGYTF.